What follows are 18 T cell receptor beta chains derived from one specimen sequenced in a study of shared clonotypes between healthy human individuals. Method: immunoSEQ multiplex PCR; TCRdb's copy keeps in-frame clones and lacks some. The table includes about 530,000 clones, over 75% detected once. The sample consisted of PBMCs. These receptors originate from a middle-aged woman in good health. Some clones in this sample may be carry-over from other donors' samples.

The V gene is TRBV28, the J gene TRBJ2-3; the D call may be TRBD1 or TRBD2 (7 bases each). Trimming pared 4 bases from V and 2 bases from J, leaving 22 bases between. There are 18 residues in the CDR3. CDR1 is MDHEN and CDR2 is SYDVKM in the germline V gene. This CDR3 reads CASSSGGLWDRPTDTQYF. DNA for the CDR3: TGTGCCAGCAGTTCGGGGGGCCTCTGGGACAGACCCACAGATACGCAGTATTTT.

Of note for this clone: A read error may be the cause here, since a much bigger clone is one base away. The chain uses TRBV2 and TRBJ2-6; D remains ambiguous. V lost 6 bases to trimming and J lost 2 bases, with 5 bases between them. Looked up from germline, CDR1 is SNHLY and CDR2 is FYNNEI. The CDR3 sequence is 13 residues long. CDR3 nucleotides: TGTGCCAGCAGCCCCCCTGGGGCCAACGTCCTGACTTTC. Translated, it gives CASSPPGANVLTF.

This clone was recorded a few times. This chain joins TRBV28 and TRBJ1-1, with D unresolved. This CDR3 contains 13 residues. V lost 5 bases and J 4 bases, leaving 11 bases between the germline ends. In germline, CDR1 is MDHEN, CDR2 SYDVKM. The CDR3 here is CASSMTEGTEAFF. In DNA form, the CDR3 reads TGTGCCAGCAGTATGACGGAGGGCACTGAAGCTTTCTTT.

This sequence joins TRBV2 and TRBJ1-5; weak D call: TRBD1 (6 bases). V was pared by 6 bases and J by 7 bases, with 19 bases between. The germline CDR1 and CDR2 sequences are SNHLY and FYNNEI. There are 15 residues in the CDR3. This chain's CDR3 is CASRRMAGAGQPQHF. CDR3 bases: TGTGCCAGCAGGAGGATGGCAGGGGCCGGCCAGCCCCAGCATTTT.

This clone was observed a few times. V is TRBV6-6 and J is TRBJ1-3; D not certain. V was trimmed by 5 bases and J by 0 bases, leaving 11 bases between them. The CDR3 extends over 15 amino acids. The germline V gene has CDR1 MNHNY and CDR2 SVGAGI (reference sequence). This CDR3 is CASSVTRHSGNTIYF. In nucleotides, the CDR3 is TGTGCCAGCAGTGTCACCCGCCACTCTGGAAACACCATATATTTT.

This chain connects TRBV2 to TRBJ2-3; D is unclear. The CDR3 covers 12 residues. V was shortened by 8 bases and J by 3 bases, with 9 bases between the two germline ends. Germline CDR1 and CDR2: SNHLY and FYNNEI. The CDR3 sequence: CASGLRTDTQYF. CDR3 DNA: TGTGCCAGCGGCTTGAGGACAGATACGCAGTATTTT.

A single count supports this clone. The chain uses TRBV18 and TRBJ2-5; D uncertain. Between the trimmed V and J ends, which lost 4 bases and 5 bases, there was a span of 14 bases. Germline loops: CDR1 KGHSH, CDR2 LQKENI. This CDR3 has 14 residues. The CDR3 is CASSRMGSGETQYF. The CDR3 DNA reads as TGTGCCAGCTCACGAATGGGGTCTGGGGAGACCCAGTACTTC.

This chain uses TRBV28 with TRBJ1-3, with unresolved D. Trimming cost V 2 bases and J 0 bases, with 8 bases left between them. This CDR3 is built from 15 residues. CDR1 and CDR2 (germline): MDHEN, SYDVKM. In DNA form, the CDR3 reads TGTGCCAGCAGTTTAGGGCTCAGCTCTGGAAACACCATATATTTT. Translation gives CASSLGLSSGNTIYF.

In regard to this clone: Other DNA sequences in this specimen translate into the identical CDR3. The CDR3 bases are TGTGCCAGCAGCTTAGACAGCAACACAGATACGCAGTATTTT. This encodes CASSLDSNTDTQYF. The V gene is TRBV7-2, the J gene TRBJ2-3; D is unresolved. The CDR3 loop spans 14 amino acids. Trimming took off 1 base at V and 2 bases at J, with 7 bases between the two ends. Germline-derived CDR1 and CDR2 are SGHTA and FQGNSA.

The chain is built from TRBV7-2 and TRBJ2-2; tentatively, D is TRBD1 (5 bases). V was shortened by 5 bases and J by 4 bases, with 17 bases between the two germline ends. The CDR3 is 16 residues long. The germline gives CDR1 SGHTA, CDR2 FQGNSA. The CDR3 sequence is CASSRSLTESTGELFF. DNA of the CDR3: TGTGCCAGCAGCCGCAGCTTGACAGAATCCACCGGGGAGCTGTTTTTT.

The chain recombines TRBV7-2 with TRBJ2-1, with D hard to call. CDR3 length equals 15 residues. CDR1 SGHTA and CDR2 FQGNSA come from the germline V gene. V lost 7 bases and J lost 2, with 15 bases in between. The CDR3 DNA sequence: TGTGCCAGCACAGCTTTTTCAGCTACCTACAATGAGCAGTTCTTC. The encoded protein is CASTAFSATYNEQFF.

Comments on this clone: Other DNA sequences within the sample encode an identical CDR3. The rearrangement uses TRBV6-5 and TRBJ1-4, with a tentative D call TRBD1 (6 bases). V lost 6 bases and J lost 3, with 11 bases in between. CDR3 length: 14 amino acids. The germline gives CDR1 MNHEY, CDR2 SVGAGI. The CDR3 DNA sequence: TGTGCCAGCAGCCGGACAGCCTCTAATGAAAAACTGTTTTTT. Translated, it gives CASSRTASNEKLFF.

The V call is TRBV4-1, the J call TRBJ2-3; no clear D. Deletions cut 0 bases from V and 2 bases from J, with 3 bases between. Germline values: CDR1 MGHRA, CDR2 YSYEKL. CDR3 length equals 13 residues. The CDR3 coding sequence is TGCGCCAGCAGCCAAGACCCCACAGATACGCAGTATTTT. Translation: CASSQDPTDTQYF.

This clone appeared once. A far larger clone is only one base removed, so a read error is likely. The gene calls are TRBV28 and TRBJ2-7; D not resolved. Germline-derived CDR1 and CDR2 are MDHEN and SYDVKM. This CDR3 region has 11 residues. Deletions cut 5 bases from V and 3 bases from J, with 5 bases between. In DNA, the CDR3 is TGTGCCAGCAGTCGAAACTACGAGCAGTACTTC. Protein: CASSRNYEQYF.

This chain uses TRBV5-5 with TRBJ2-3; D is unclear. V was pared by 3 bases and J by 3 bases, with 14 bases between. This CDR3 contains 15 residues. Germline V gene sequence: CDR1 SGHKS, CDR2 YYEKEE (reference sequence). The CDR3 DNA is TGTGCCAGCAGCTCCGTACTGGGTGGGACAGATACGCAGTATTTT. It specifies CASSSVLGGTDTQYF.

The genes are TRBV5-1 and TRBJ2-2, with D tentatively TRBD2 (6 bases). CDR1 SGHRS and CDR2 YFSETQ come from the germline V gene. Trimming stripped 6 bases from V and 3 bases from J, with 15 bases between. The CDR3 spans 15 residues. The CDR3 loop reads CASTRESAYTGELFF. The CDR3 DNA follows: TGCGCCAGCACCCGGGAGTCAGCTTACACCGGGGAGCTGTTTTTT.

The genes are TRBV28 and TRBJ2-5; 9 bases align to TRBD2. CDR1 is MDHEN, CDR2 SYDVKM, per germline. The CDR3 is 13 residues long. J was trimmed by 12 bases and V by 4 bases; bases with no gene match: 9. CDR3 DNA: TGTGCCAGCAGTTCAGGGACTAGCCACGTCGAGTACTTC. It encodes CASSSGTSHVEYF.

This clone appeared once. The chain recombines TRBV29-1 with TRBJ2-7; D remains unclear. Between the trimmed V and J ends, which lost 3 bases and 0 bases, there was a span of 12 bases. Germline CDR1 SQVTM, CDR2 ANQGSEA. The CDR3 has 14 residues. The CDR3 DNA reads as TGCAGCGTTGAGGCAGGTTTTGCCTCCTACGAGCAGTACTTC. The encoded protein is CSVEAGFASYEQYF.